This record concerns one T cell receptor (beta chain) sequence. These data originate in a study of blood T cell repertoires in COVID-19. Overall study context: COVID-19 samples, acute and convalescent, were from the United States, Italy and Spain. Nucleic acid was either cDNA or gDNA, and it came from T cells, B-cell-depleted T cells, or PBMCs.

In the authors' workflow: Amplification of reference gene primers provided the estimated nucleated cell counts. Generated by immunoSEQ multiplex PCR, the TCRdb table keeps only in-frame clones and is missing some. Clonal size and the V and J genes are those of that table, whereas D and trimming came from the DNA. The sample contains about 140,000 clones, more than 75% of which appear only once. V was cut by 6 bases and J by 6 bases, with 20 bases left in between. The CDR3 contains 15 residues. Germline V lookup: CDR1 SNHLY, CDR2 FYNNEI. The sample comprised peripheral blood. J is TRBJ1-2 and V is TRBV2, with TRBD1 as a possible D gene (6 bases). This clonotype originated in a woman over 75 with acute or convalescent COVID-19. In DNA, the CDR3 is TGTGCCAGCAGAGAGGGCACAGGGATACCCCATGGCTACACCTTC. Residues: CASREGTGIPHGYTF.